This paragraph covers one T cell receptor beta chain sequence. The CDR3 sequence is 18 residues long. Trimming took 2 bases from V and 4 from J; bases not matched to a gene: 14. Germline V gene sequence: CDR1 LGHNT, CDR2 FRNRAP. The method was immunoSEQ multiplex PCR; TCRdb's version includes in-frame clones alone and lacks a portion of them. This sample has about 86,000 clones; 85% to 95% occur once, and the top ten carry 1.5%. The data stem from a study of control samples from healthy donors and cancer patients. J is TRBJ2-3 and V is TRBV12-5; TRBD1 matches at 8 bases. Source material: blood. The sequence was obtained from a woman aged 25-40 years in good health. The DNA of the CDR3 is TGTGCTAGTGGTTTGACACCTCGGAGGACAGGGAGCCCAGATACGCAGTATTTT. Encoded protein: CASGLTPRRTGSPDTQYF. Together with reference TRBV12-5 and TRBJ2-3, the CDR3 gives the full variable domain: DARVTQTPRHKVTEMGQEVTMRCQPILGHNTVFWYRQTMMQGLELLAYFRNRAPLDDSGMPKDRFSAEMPDATLATLKIQPSEPRDSAVYFCASGLTPRRTGSPDTQYFGPGTRLTVL.